This T cell receptor beta chain was identified during a study of T cells after yellow fever vaccination. For the study at large: Any fraction with a low cell number was prepared using SMART-Seq v4 Ultra Low Input. Study observations and caveats: Boosting was followed by the reappearance of most primary-vaccination clones (approximately 97% CD4, roughly 90% CD8).

As TCR cDNA was made by 5'RACE template switching, a universal primer site and UMIs were added. In TCRdb, the 5' RACE reads were re-called with MiXCR into one record per CDR3 protein. The sample includes about 360,000 distinct CDR3 sequences, 6.2% seen only once; the top ten take about 15%. This clonotype was picked up many times. Its cognate antigen is unknown. The input for sequencing was PBMCs, taken 5 days after the yellow fever booster vaccination. This sequence originates from a man aged 30-40 years who received the YFV17D yellow fever vaccine.

The CDR3 loop reads CASMFMSAGSYEQYF. The CDR3 bases are TGTGCCAGCATGTTTATGAGTGCAGGCTCCTACGAGCAGTACTTC. The chain is built from TRBV25-1 and TRBJ2-7; D is undetermined. V lost 7 bases and J lost 0, with 16 bases in between. Germline CDR1 MGHDK, CDR2 SYGVNS. The CDR3 consists of 15 residues.